The clone carrying this T cell receptor beta chain was detected once. This table comes from immunoSEQ multiplex PCR, and its TCRdb copy is limited to in-frame clones, with some not included. This table holds 45,000 to 60,000 clones, 80% to 95% found once. These data originate in a study of OX40 agonist ivuxolimab in advanced cancers. Study context: Averaging about 60 years in age, with a range of roughly 23 to 80, the cohort was more than 75% male.

V lost 5 bases, J lost 5 bases, and 12 bases lay in between. Looked up from germline, CDR1 is MNHEY and CDR2 is SMNVEV (reference sequence). The CDR3 contains 13 residues. A history of autoimmune disease or systemic immunosuppression excluded patients. This receptor was identified in an adult with an advanced solid tumor such as melanoma, head and neck, liver or kidney cancer. The sample was CD4+ or CD8+ T cells sorted from blood, taken in a trial of the OX40 agonist ivuxolimab. This rearrangement joins TRBV27 to TRBJ1-2; TRBD1 is a possible D gene (5 bases). The CDR3 loop is CASSLGAGYGYTF. CDR3 coding DNA: TGTGCCAGCAGTCTAGGGGCCGGTTATGGCTACACCTTC.